The 21 T cell receptor beta chains listed next were all sequenced from one sample in a study of T cell changes during pregnancy in multiple sclerosis. TCRdb's copy holds only in-frame clones and misses some; the assay was immunoSEQ multiplex PCR. The sample records about 79,000 clones, 85% to 95% being singletons. Specimen: CD4+ T cells from peripheral blood mononuclear cells, collected in the second trimester of pregnancy. The receptors here all came from a female donor with multiple sclerosis, enrolled in a pregnancy study.

This chain uses TRBV20-1 with TRBJ1-2; D is unresolved. Germline CDR1 is DFQATT and CDR2 is SNEGSKA (reference sequence). CDR3 length: 11 residues. V lost 5 bases and J lost 2, with 6 bases in between. CDR3 sequence: CSALFNYGYTF. For the CDR3, the DNA is TGCAGTGCTCTATTCAACTATGGCTACACCTTC.

The chain carries TRBV20-1 and TRBJ1-1, with D uncertain. V lost 2 bases to trimming and J lost 8 bases, with 6 bases between them. The germline gives CDR1 DFQATT, CDR2 SNEGSKA (reference sequence). The CDR3 spans 10 residues. In nucleotides, the CDR3 is TGCAGTGCTAGAATGGGCGAAGCTTTCTTT. This translates into CSARMGEAFF.

This sequence joins TRBV14 and TRBJ2-7, with D unclear. The CDR3 is made up of 14 amino acids. The germline gives CDR1 SGHDN, CDR2 FVKESK. V dropped 2 bases and J dropped 0 bases, with 8 bases sitting between them. DNA for the CDR3: TGTGCCAGCAGCCAACGCAGGTTCTCCTACGAGCAGTACTTC. Amino acid sequence: CASSQRRFSYEQYF.

The genes are TRBV7-2 and TRBJ2-7, with D possibly matching TRBD1 (6 bases). The CDR3 sequence is 15 residues long. Looked up from germline, CDR1 is SGHTA and CDR2 is FQGNSA. The V gene lost 4 bases and the J gene lost 0 bases, with 13 bases spanning the gap. CDR3 sequence reads: CASSSFDRSSYEQYF. In DNA, the CDR3 is TGTGCCAGCAGCTCTTTCGACAGGAGCTCCTACGAGCAGTACTTC. The whole variable domain, remainder taken from reference TRBV7-2 and TRBJ2-7, is GAGVSQSPSNKVTEKGKDVELRCDPISGHTALYWYRQSLGQGLEFLIYFQGNSAPDKSGLPSDRFSAERTGGSVSTLTIQRTQQEDSAVYLCASSSFDRSSYEQYFGPGTRLTVT.

The V call is TRBV5-6, the J call TRBJ2-5; 7 positions match TRBD2. V shed 2 bases, J shed 5 bases, and the junction held 3 bases outside the gene matches. The CDR3 sequence is 13 residues long. Germline CDR1 reads SGHDT; CDR2 reads YYEEEE. The CDR3 bases are TGTGCCAGCAGCTTTCCGACTAGCGAGACCCAGTACTTC. Protein sequence: CASSFPTSETQYF.

In this sample, this clone turned up once. The chain combines TRBV4-1 with TRBJ2-1; D is undetermined. The germline CDR1 and CDR2 sequences are MGHRA and YSYEKL. Between the trimmed V and J ends, which lost 0 bases and 6 bases, there was a span of 9 bases. The CDR3 is made up of 14 amino acids. CDR3 in DNA: TGCGCCAGCAGCCAAGATCGTAGCCGCAATGAGCAGTTCTTC. As protein: CASSQDRSRNEQFF.

The chain combines TRBV7-2 with TRBJ1-2; weak D call: TRBD1 (6 bases). CDR1 and CDR2 from the germline V gene are SGHTA and FQGNSA. V was trimmed by 3 bases and J by 4 bases, leaving 12 bases between them. The CDR3 contains 14 residues. The CDR3 coding sequence is TGTGCCAGCAGCTTGGAACAGGGCCCCTATGGCTACACCTTC. Protein sequence: CASSLEQGPYGYTF. Based on the CDR3 plus reference TRBV7-2 and TRBJ1-2, the full variable domain is GAGVSQSPSNKVTEKGKDVELRCDPISGHTALYWYRQSLGQGLEFLIYFQGNSAPDKSGLPSDRFSAERTGGSVSTLTIQRTQQEDSAVYLCASSLEQGPYGYTFGSGTRLTVV.

This clone was seen a handful of times. The V call is TRBV11-2, the J call TRBJ1-6, with unresolved D. In germline, CDR1 is SGHAT, CDR2 FQNNGV. The CDR3 runs 15 residues. Trimming removed 5 bases from V and 6 bases from J, with 14 bases in between. The CDR3 sequence: CASSHGIRFNSPLHF. The DNA for the CDR3 is TGTGCCAGCAGCCACGGGATTCGATTTAATTCACCCCTCCACTTT.

The CDR3 spells CAWSRGSGVGNTIYF. The CDR3 nucleotides read TGTGCCTGGAGCCGGGGGTCTGGGGTGGGAAACACCATATATTTT. The chain carries TRBV30 and TRBJ1-3; the D gene is possibly TRBD1 (5 bases). Looked up from germline, CDR1 is GTSNPN and CDR2 is SVGIG (reference sequence). The CDR3 spans 15 residues. Trimming pared 3 bases from V and 4 bases from J, leaving 16 bases between.

The chain has TRBV30 and TRBJ2-1; the D is unclear. The germline V gene has CDR1 GTSNPN and CDR2 SVGIG (reference sequence). V lost 2 bases and J lost 0, with 2 bases in between. CDR3 length equals 12 residues. The CDR3 reads CAWSLSYNEQFF. In nucleotides, the CDR3 is TGTGCCTGGAGTCTCTCCTACAATGAGCAGTTCTTC.

CDR3 in DNA: TGTGCCAGCAGTCTCCCGCCCCCTGGCGGGCGCACTGAAGCTTTCTTT. Its translation is CASSLPPPGGRTEAFF. The J gene is TRBJ1-1, the V gene TRBV28; D gene ambiguous. Germline V lookup: CDR1 MDHEN, CDR2 SYDVKM. This CDR3 has 16 residues. With 5 bases removed from V and 4 bases from J, the gap between germline ends came to 20 bases.

The rearrangement links TRBV6-1 to TRBJ2-7, with D tentatively TRBD2 (6 bases). This CDR3 contains 14 residues. Germline V gene data show CDR1 as MNHNS and CDR2 as SASEGT. With 7 bases removed from V and 0 bases from J, the gap between germline ends came to 13 bases. The CDR3 is CASMRDFLSYEQYF. The CDR3 coding sequence is TGTGCCAGCATGAGGGACTTTCTCTCCTACGAGCAGTACTTC.

This clone showed up just once. The chain joins TRBV19 to TRBJ2-5; 10 bases match TRBD1. The ends lost 5 bases at V and 5 bases at J; junction bases unmatched: 5. CDR1 is LNHDA and CDR2 is SQIVND in the germline V gene (reference sequence). The CDR3 consists of 14 residues. CDR3: CASSVDRGLETQYF. The CDR3 DNA reads as TGTGCCAGTAGTGTCGACAGGGGGCTTGAGACCCAGTACTTC.

The chain carries TRBV5-1 and TRBJ2-2, with a weak D call TRBD2 (6 bases). Germline CDR1 SGHRS, CDR2 YFSETQ. The CDR3 has 16 amino acids. The V and J ends lost 0 bases and 0 bases respectively, with 9 bases between them. CDR3 amino acids: CASSLAGGANTGELFF. CDR3 DNA sequence: TGCGCCAGCAGCTTGGCGGGCGGGGCGAACACCGGGGAGCTGTTTTTT.

The V call is TRBV6-5, the J call TRBJ2-6, with TRBD1 matching over 7 bases. Looked up from germline, CDR1 is MNHEY and CDR2 is SVGAGI. V was pared by 9 bases and J by 4 bases, with 6 bases of the junction left unmatched. The CDR3 covers 14 residues. CDR3 DNA: TGTGCCAGTACCACAGGGGCCGGGGCCAACGTCCTGACTTTC. Protein: CASTTGAGANVLTF.

The count of this clone is one. V is TRBV7-6 and J is TRBJ2-1; 9 bases match TRBD2. The germline CDR1 and CDR2 sequences are SGHVS and FNYEAQ. With 5 bases clipped from V and 9 bases from J, the junction kept 8 bases outside the gene matches. The CDR3 extends over 14 amino acids. As DNA, the CDR3 is TGTGCCAGCAGCCTAGGGACTAGCTACGGTGAGCAGTTCTTC. Translation: CASSLGTSYGEQFF.

As regards this clone: The junction departs from germline at one end; a sequencing error may be responsible. The V call is TRBV2, the J call TRBJ1-1; 8 bases line up with TRBD1. The CDR3 contains 14 residues. Germline CDR1 is SNHLY and CDR2 is FYNNEI. The CDR3 bases are TGTGCCAGCCGTGAGACAGGGGCCTACACTGAAGCTTTCTTT. Translation: CASRETGAYTEAFF. Supplemented by reference TRBV2 and TRBJ1-1, the full variable domain reads EPEVTQTPSHQVTQMGQEVILRCVPISNHLYFYWYRQILGQKVEFLVSFYNNEISEKSEIFDDQFSVERPDGSNFTLKIRSTKLEDSAMYFCASRETGAYTEAFFGQGTRLTVV.

V and J are TRBV18 and TRBJ1-1; TRBD1 might be the D (6 bases). From germline, CDR1 is KGHSH and CDR2 LQKENI. Trimming shortened V by 7 bases and J by 1 base, and 13 bases separated the two germline ends. The CDR3 loop spans 14 amino acids. CDR3 nucleotides: TGTGCCAGCTGCCTTCGGGACAAGAACACTGAAGCTTTCTTT. This encodes CASCLRDKNTEAFF.

The rearrangement uses TRBV5-4 and TRBJ1-1, with D possibly being TRBD1 (6 bases). Trimming pared 4 bases from V and 1 base from J, leaving 14 bases between. CDR1 and CDR2 from the germline V gene are SGHNT and YYREEE (reference sequence). This CDR3 spans 15 amino acids. As DNA, the CDR3 is TGTGCCAGCAGCCTAGGGCAGGGGTGGAACACTGAAGCTTTCTTT. As protein: CASSLGQGWNTEAFF.

V gene TRBV7-3 combines with J gene TRBJ2-7, with D possibly matching TRBD1 (6 bases). Germline values: CDR1 SGHTA, CDR2 FQGTGA. Trimming removed 3 bases from V and 4 bases from J, with 10 bases in between. The CDR3 is 13 amino acids. DNA for the CDR3: TGTGCCAGCAGCTTGGGACACGAATACGAGCAGTACTTC. Protein product: CASSLGHEYEQYF.

The gene calls are TRBV5-1 and TRBJ2-3; tentative D call: TRBD2 (5 bases). Trimming removed 2 bases at V and 1 base at J, with 17 bases between. The germline CDR1 and CDR2 sequences are SGHRS and YFSETQ. The CDR3 totals 17 residues. This chain's CDR3 is CASSFAGGLLRTDTQYF. CDR3 in DNA: TGCGCCAGCAGCTTTGCGGGCGGACTCTTACGCACAGATACGCAGTATTTT.